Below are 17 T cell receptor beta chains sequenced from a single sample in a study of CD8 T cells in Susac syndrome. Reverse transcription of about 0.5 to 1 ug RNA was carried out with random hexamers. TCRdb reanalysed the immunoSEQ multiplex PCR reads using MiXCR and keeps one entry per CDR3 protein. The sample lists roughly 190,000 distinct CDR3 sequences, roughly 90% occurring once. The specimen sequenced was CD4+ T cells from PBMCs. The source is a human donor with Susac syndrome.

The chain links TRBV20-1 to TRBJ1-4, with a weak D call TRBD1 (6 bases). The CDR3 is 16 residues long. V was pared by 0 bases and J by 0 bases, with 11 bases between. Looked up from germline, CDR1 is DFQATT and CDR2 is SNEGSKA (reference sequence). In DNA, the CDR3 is TGCAGTGCTAGAGATCATAGGGGGGCAACTAATGAAAAACTGTTTTTT. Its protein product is CSARDHRGATNEKLFF.

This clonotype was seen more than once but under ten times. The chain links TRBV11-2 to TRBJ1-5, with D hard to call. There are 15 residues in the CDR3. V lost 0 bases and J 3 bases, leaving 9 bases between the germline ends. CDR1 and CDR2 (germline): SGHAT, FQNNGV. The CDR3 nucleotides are TGTGCCAGCAGCTTAGAGGCTTCGACCAATCAGCCCCAGCATTTT. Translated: CASSLEASTNQPQHF. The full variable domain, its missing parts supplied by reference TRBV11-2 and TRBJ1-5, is EAGVAQSPRYKIIEKRQSVAFWCNPISGHATLYWYQQILGQGPKLLIQFQNNGVVDDSQLPKDRFSAERLKGVDSTLKIQPAKLEDSAVYLCASSLEASTNQPQHFGDGTRLSIL.

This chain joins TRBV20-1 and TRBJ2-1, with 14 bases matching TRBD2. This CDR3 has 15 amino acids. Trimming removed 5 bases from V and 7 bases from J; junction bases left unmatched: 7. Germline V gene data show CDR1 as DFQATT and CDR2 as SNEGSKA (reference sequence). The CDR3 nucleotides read TGCAGTGCTGCCGGGACTAGCGGGAGTGTAAATGAGCAGTTCTTC. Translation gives CSAAGTSGSVNEQFF.

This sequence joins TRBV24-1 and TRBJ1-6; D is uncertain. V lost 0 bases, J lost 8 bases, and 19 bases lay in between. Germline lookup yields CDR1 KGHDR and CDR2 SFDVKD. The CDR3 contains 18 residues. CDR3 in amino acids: CATSDLRETTGVDSPLHF. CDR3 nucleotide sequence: TGTGCCACCAGTGATTTGCGGGAAACGACCGGGGTTGATTCACCCCTCCACTTT.

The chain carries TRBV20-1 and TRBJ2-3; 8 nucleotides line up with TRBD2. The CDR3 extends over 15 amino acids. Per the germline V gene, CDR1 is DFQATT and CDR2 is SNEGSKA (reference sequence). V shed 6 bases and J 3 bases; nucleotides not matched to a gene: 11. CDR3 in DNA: TGCAGTGCCCATCTAGGGCGGGGGGTGACAGATACGCAGTATTTT. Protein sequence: CSAHLGRGVTDTQYF.

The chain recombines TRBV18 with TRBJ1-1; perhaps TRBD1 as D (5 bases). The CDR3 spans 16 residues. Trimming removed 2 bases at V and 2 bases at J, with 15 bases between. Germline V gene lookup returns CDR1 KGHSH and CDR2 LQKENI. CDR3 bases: TGTGCCAGCTCACCAGGGCAGGGCTCCCATAACACTGAAGCTTTCTTT. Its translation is CASSPGQGSHNTEAFF.

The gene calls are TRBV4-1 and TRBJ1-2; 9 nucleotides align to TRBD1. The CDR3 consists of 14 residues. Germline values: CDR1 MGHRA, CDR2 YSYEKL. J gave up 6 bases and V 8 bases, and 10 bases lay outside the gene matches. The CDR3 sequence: CASSPPGQGNGYTF. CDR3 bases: TGCGCCAGCTCACCTCCGGGACAGGGTAATGGCTACACCTTC.

The CDR3 sequence: CASTVNRLMASTDTQYF. The CDR3 DNA reads as TGTGCCAGCACGGTAAACAGGCTCATGGCGTCAACAGATACGCAGTATTTT. The chain is built from TRBV27 and TRBJ2-3, with D tentatively TRBD1 (5 bases). The CDR3 loop spans 17 amino acids. V shed 7 bases and J shed 3 bases, with 23 bases lying between them. Germline V gene lookup returns CDR1 MNHEY and CDR2 SMNVEV (reference sequence).

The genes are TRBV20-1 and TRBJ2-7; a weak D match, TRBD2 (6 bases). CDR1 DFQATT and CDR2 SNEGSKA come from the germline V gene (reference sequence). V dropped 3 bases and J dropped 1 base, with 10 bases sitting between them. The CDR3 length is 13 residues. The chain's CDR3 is CSASNGGSYEQYF. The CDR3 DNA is TGCAGTGCTAGTAATGGGGGGTCCTACGAGCAGTACTTC.

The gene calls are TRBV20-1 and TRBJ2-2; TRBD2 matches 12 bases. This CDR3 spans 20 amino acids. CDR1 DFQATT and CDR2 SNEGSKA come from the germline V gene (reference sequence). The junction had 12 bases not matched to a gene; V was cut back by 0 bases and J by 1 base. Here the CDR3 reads CSARDPLPRTSGKNTGELFF. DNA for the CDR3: TGCAGTGCTAGAGACCCCCTCCCTCGGACTAGCGGGAAGAACACCGGGGAGCTGTTTTTT.

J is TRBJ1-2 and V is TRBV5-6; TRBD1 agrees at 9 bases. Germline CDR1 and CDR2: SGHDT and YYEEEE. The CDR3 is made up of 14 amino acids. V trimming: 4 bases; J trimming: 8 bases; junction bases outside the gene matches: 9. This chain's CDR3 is CASSPTGQGSGYTF. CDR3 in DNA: TGTGCCAGCAGCCCAACAGGACAGGGGAGCGGCTACACCTTC.

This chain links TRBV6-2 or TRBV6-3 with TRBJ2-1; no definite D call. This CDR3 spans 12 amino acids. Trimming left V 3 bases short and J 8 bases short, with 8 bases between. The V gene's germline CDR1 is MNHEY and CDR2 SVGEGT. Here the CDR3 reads CASSYYAHEQFF. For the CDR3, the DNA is TGTGCCAGCAGTTATTATGCCCATGAGCAGTTCTTC.

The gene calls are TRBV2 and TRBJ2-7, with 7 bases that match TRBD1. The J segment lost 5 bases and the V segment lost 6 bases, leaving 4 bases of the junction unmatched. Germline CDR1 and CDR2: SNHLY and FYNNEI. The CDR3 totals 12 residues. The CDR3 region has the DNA TGTGCCAGCAGGAGACAGGGAAACGAGCAGTACTTC. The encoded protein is CASRRQGNEQYF.

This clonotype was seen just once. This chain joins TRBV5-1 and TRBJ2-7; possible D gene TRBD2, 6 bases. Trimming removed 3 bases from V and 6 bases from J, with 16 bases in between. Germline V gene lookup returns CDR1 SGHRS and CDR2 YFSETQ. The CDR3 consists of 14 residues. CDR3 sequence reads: CASSSGSSRSEQYF. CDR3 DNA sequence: TGCGCCAGCAGCTCCGGGAGCAGCCGAAGCGAGCAGTACTTC.

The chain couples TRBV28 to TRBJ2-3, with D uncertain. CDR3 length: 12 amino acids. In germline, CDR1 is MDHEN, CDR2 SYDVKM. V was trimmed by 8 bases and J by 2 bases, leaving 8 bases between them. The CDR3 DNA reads TGTGCCAGCGGGGTCGACACAGATACGCAGTATTTT. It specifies CASGVDTDTQYF.

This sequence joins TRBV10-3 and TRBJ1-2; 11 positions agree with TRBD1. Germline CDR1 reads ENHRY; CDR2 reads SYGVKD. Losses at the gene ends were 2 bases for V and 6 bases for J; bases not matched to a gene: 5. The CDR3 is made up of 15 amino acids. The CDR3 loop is CAISETGQGADGYTF. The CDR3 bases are TGTGCCATCAGTGAGACAGGACAGGGGGCGGATGGCTACACCTTC.

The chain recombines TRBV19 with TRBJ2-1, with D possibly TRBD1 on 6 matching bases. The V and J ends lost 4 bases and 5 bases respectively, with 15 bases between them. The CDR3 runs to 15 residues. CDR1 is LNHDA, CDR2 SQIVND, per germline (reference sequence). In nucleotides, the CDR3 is TGTGCCAGTAGTACGAGACAGGTCCTCGACAATGAGCAGTTCTTC. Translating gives CASSTRQVLDNEQFF. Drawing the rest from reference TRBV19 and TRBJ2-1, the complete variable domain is DGGITQSPKYLFRKEGQNVTLSCEQNLNHDAMYWYRQDPGQGLRLIYYSQIVNDFQKGDIAEGYSVSREKKESFPLTVTSAQKNPTAFYLCASSTRQVLDNEQFFGPGTRLTVL.